The 13 T cell receptor beta chains listed next were all sequenced from one sample in a study of regulatory T cells in long-lasting Graves disease. The time point here: newly diagnosed GD, antithyroid drugs for less than 3 months. RNA from PBMCs was the source of the TCR library. Libraries of TCR beta came from iRepertoire HTBI primers plus Arm-PCR of CDR3 regions. TCRdb passed the multiplex PCR reads through MiXCR, listing each CDR3 protein once. The sample has about 540,000 distinct CDR3 sequences, 13% seen once. In addition, the sample was reused for a study of T cells in Graves' hyperthyroidism and ophthalmopathy.

The source was peripheral blood mononuclear cells (PBMCs), collected at new diagnosis, from a patient treated with antithyroid drugs. These receptors originate from a man aged 30-40 years with Graves disease.

On this clonotype: A much larger clone sits a single nucleotide away, making a read error possible. The chain is built from TRBV20-1 and TRBJ2-3; D gene uncertain. Trimming removed 3 bases from V and 0 bases from J, with 10 bases in between. The CDR3 covers 14 residues. CDR1 is DFQATT and CDR2 is SNEGSKA in the germline V gene (reference sequence). The CDR3 bases are TGCAGTGCTAGCGCGGTGTCTAGCACAGATACGCAGTATTTT. It specifies CSASAVSSTDTQYF.

This clonotype was counted at least ten times. The V gene is TRBV12-3 or TRBV12-4, the J gene TRBJ2-1; 7 bases fit TRBD2. This CDR3 comprises 13 residues. Losses at the gene ends were 6 bases for V and 4 bases for J; bases not matched to a gene: 3. This CDR3 reads CASRAGRYNEQFF. DNA of the CDR3: TGTGCCAGCAGAGCGGGGAGGTACAATGAGCAGTTCTTC.

At least ten counts were recorded for this clonotype. The rearrangement joins TRBV5-1 to TRBJ2-7, with D perhaps TRBD2 (6 bases). The CDR3 consists of 15 residues. The germline V and J ends were trimmed by 0 bases and 6 bases, with 16 bases remaining between them. Germline V lookup: CDR1 SGHRS, CDR2 YFSETQ. As DNA, the CDR3 is TGCGCCAGCAGCTTGGCCGCAGAGGAGGGTGGCGAGCAGTACTTC. Translated, it gives CASSLAAEEGGEQYF. The entire variable domain, with the rest obtained from reference TRBV5-1 and TRBJ2-7, is as follows: KAGVTQTPRYLIKTRGQQVTLSCSPISGHRSVSWYQQTPGQGLQFLFEYFSETQRNKGNFPGRFSGRQFSNSRSEMNVSTLELGDSALYLCASSLAAEEGGEQYFGPGTRLTVT.

This clonotype was recorded at least ten times. The chain employs TRBV15 and TRBJ1-1; D call uncertain. There are 13 residues in the CDR3. With 1 base removed from V and 0 bases from J, the gap between germline ends came to 3 bases. CDR1 and CDR2 (germline): LNHNV, YYDKDF (reference sequence). The DNA for the CDR3 is TGTGCCACCAGCAGAGGAATGAACACTGAAGCTTTCTTT. Residues: CATSRGMNTEAFF.

A few counts support this clonotype. This chain joins TRBV6-1 and TRBJ2-7; a weak D match, TRBD2 (6 bases). CDR3 length: 12 amino acids. CDR1 and CDR2 (germline): MNHNS, SASEGT. V shed 7 bases and J shed 2 bases, with 9 bases lying between them. The CDR3 DNA reads as TGTGCCAGCATGGAGGGTCCCTACGAGCAGTACTTC. It specifies CASMEGPYEQYF.

This clonotype occurred many times. The chain links TRBV19 to TRBJ2-7; D assignment may be TRBD1 or TRBD2 (5 bases each). Germline assignment: CDR1 LNHDA and CDR2 SQIVND (reference sequence). This CDR3 has 14 residues. Between the trimmed V and J ends, which lost 5 bases and 5 bases, there was a span of 16 bases. The DNA of the CDR3 is TGTGCCAGTAGTGCCCAGGGAGAATGGAACGAGCAGTACTTC. Its translation is CASSAQGEWNEQYF.

The chain has TRBV15 and TRBJ2-7; a weak D match, TRBD2 (6 bases). The germline V and J ends were trimmed by 1 base and 10 bases, with 14 bases remaining between them. CDR1 and CDR2 from the germline V gene are LNHNV and YYDKDF (reference sequence). This CDR3 spans 13 amino acids. The CDR3 DNA follows: TGTGCCACCAGCAGAGCGGGGTCCGGGGGACAGTACTTC. This translates into CATSRAGSGGQYF.

Ten or more counts support this clonotype. The rearrangement joins TRBV29-1 to TRBJ1-2; D perhaps matches TRBD1 (5 bases). CDR1 and CDR2 (germline): SQVTM, ANQGSEA. The CDR3 extends over 12 amino acids. Deletions cut 5 bases from V and 4 bases from J, with 11 bases between. The CDR3: CSVKGRSYGYTF. CDR3 DNA: TGCAGCGTTAAGGGACGGAGCTATGGCTACACCTTC.

This clonotype was seen at least ten times. The chain carries TRBV12-3 or TRBV12-4 and TRBJ2-1, with D tentatively TRBD2 (6 bases). V shed 1 base and J shed 8 bases, with 12 bases lying between them. The CDR3 totals 14 residues. This CDR3 is CASSLEPTGDEQFF. CDR3 bases: TGTGCCAGCAGTTTAGAGCCTACGGGGGATGAGCAGTTCTTC.

This clonotype was counted ten times or more. The chain joins TRBV24-1 to TRBJ2-1, with TRBD2 as a possible D gene (6 bases). Trimming stripped 4 bases from V and 10 bases from J, with 16 bases between. Germline V gene sequence: CDR1 KGHDR, CDR2 SFDVKD. This CDR3 comprises 14 residues. CDR3 coding DNA: TGTGCCACCAGTGACCCGGCGGGGACCTTAGAGCAGTTCTTC. Protein: CATSDPAGTLEQFF.

Many counts were recorded for this clonotype. This sequence joins TRBV4-1 and TRBJ2-1; TRBD2 aligns across 8 bases. The better agreement between TRBJ2-5 and the DNA end casts doubt on the J call. This CDR3 has 15 amino acids. Germline CDR1 and CDR2: MGHRA and YSYEKL. The DNA of the CDR3 is TGCGCCAGCAGCCAAGACGGGCTAGCGGGAGAGACCCAGTACTTC. It translates to CASSQDGLAGETQYF.

This clonotype was seen a few times. This chain connects TRBV7-2 to TRBJ1-2; D not resolved. V was clipped by 2 bases and J by 0 bases, with 7 bases between them. From germline, CDR1 is SGHTA and CDR2 FQGNSA. This CDR3 is 14 amino acids long. The DNA of the CDR3 is TGTGCCAGCAGCTTATCTACATCTAACTATGGCTACACCTTC. Protein sequence: CASSLSTSNYGYTF.

About this clonotype itself: A much more abundant neighbour one base away suggests this may be a read error. The rearrangement joins TRBV28 to TRBJ1-5; 7 bases are a match to TRBD1. The CDR3 spans 16 residues. Per germline, CDR1 MDHEN and CDR2 SYDVKM. J lost 1 base, V lost 7 bases, and 10 bases had no gene match. DNA for the CDR3: TGTGCCAGCAATTCCGGACAGGATCTAAGCAATCAGCCCCAGCATTTT. Translating gives CASNSGQDLSNQPQHF.